The present TCR beta chain was sequenced within a study of cytomegalovirus exposure and HLA in healthy donors. General study points: The study carried out a later analysis of TCR beta sequences. It associated some 18,000 of them with specific HLA alleles at a false discovery rate of 0.05. CMV serostatus was the sole immune exposure data available.

The PCR contained 60 Vbeta and 13 Jbeta primers. Repertoires were generated with immunoSEQ multiplex PCR, while TCRdb's copy carries only in-frame clones and drops some. The sample consists of around 150,000 clones, 80% of them appearing once. As to this clone: Its antigen is unidentified.

This receptor was taken from a young man in good health and CMV-seropositive. The sample consisted of PBMCs.

In nucleotides, the CDR3 is TGCGCCAGCAGCTCCAGCCTAAGGGAGATTAAAGAGACCCAGTACTTC. It codes for CASSSSLREIKETQYF. The chain links TRBV5-1 to TRBJ2-5; D possibly corresponds to TRBD2 (5 bases). The V end lost 3 bases, the J end lost 3 bases, and 18 bases lay between the germline ends. Germline CDR1 reads SGHRS; CDR2 reads YFSETQ. The CDR3 length is 16 residues. The entire variable domain, with the rest obtained from reference TRBV5-1 and TRBJ2-5, is as follows: KAGVTQTPRYLIKTRGQQVTLSCSPISGHRSVSWYQQTPGQGLQFLFEYFSETQRNKGNFPGRFSGRQFSNSRSEMNVSTLELGDSALYLCASSSSLREIKETQYFGPGTRLLVL.